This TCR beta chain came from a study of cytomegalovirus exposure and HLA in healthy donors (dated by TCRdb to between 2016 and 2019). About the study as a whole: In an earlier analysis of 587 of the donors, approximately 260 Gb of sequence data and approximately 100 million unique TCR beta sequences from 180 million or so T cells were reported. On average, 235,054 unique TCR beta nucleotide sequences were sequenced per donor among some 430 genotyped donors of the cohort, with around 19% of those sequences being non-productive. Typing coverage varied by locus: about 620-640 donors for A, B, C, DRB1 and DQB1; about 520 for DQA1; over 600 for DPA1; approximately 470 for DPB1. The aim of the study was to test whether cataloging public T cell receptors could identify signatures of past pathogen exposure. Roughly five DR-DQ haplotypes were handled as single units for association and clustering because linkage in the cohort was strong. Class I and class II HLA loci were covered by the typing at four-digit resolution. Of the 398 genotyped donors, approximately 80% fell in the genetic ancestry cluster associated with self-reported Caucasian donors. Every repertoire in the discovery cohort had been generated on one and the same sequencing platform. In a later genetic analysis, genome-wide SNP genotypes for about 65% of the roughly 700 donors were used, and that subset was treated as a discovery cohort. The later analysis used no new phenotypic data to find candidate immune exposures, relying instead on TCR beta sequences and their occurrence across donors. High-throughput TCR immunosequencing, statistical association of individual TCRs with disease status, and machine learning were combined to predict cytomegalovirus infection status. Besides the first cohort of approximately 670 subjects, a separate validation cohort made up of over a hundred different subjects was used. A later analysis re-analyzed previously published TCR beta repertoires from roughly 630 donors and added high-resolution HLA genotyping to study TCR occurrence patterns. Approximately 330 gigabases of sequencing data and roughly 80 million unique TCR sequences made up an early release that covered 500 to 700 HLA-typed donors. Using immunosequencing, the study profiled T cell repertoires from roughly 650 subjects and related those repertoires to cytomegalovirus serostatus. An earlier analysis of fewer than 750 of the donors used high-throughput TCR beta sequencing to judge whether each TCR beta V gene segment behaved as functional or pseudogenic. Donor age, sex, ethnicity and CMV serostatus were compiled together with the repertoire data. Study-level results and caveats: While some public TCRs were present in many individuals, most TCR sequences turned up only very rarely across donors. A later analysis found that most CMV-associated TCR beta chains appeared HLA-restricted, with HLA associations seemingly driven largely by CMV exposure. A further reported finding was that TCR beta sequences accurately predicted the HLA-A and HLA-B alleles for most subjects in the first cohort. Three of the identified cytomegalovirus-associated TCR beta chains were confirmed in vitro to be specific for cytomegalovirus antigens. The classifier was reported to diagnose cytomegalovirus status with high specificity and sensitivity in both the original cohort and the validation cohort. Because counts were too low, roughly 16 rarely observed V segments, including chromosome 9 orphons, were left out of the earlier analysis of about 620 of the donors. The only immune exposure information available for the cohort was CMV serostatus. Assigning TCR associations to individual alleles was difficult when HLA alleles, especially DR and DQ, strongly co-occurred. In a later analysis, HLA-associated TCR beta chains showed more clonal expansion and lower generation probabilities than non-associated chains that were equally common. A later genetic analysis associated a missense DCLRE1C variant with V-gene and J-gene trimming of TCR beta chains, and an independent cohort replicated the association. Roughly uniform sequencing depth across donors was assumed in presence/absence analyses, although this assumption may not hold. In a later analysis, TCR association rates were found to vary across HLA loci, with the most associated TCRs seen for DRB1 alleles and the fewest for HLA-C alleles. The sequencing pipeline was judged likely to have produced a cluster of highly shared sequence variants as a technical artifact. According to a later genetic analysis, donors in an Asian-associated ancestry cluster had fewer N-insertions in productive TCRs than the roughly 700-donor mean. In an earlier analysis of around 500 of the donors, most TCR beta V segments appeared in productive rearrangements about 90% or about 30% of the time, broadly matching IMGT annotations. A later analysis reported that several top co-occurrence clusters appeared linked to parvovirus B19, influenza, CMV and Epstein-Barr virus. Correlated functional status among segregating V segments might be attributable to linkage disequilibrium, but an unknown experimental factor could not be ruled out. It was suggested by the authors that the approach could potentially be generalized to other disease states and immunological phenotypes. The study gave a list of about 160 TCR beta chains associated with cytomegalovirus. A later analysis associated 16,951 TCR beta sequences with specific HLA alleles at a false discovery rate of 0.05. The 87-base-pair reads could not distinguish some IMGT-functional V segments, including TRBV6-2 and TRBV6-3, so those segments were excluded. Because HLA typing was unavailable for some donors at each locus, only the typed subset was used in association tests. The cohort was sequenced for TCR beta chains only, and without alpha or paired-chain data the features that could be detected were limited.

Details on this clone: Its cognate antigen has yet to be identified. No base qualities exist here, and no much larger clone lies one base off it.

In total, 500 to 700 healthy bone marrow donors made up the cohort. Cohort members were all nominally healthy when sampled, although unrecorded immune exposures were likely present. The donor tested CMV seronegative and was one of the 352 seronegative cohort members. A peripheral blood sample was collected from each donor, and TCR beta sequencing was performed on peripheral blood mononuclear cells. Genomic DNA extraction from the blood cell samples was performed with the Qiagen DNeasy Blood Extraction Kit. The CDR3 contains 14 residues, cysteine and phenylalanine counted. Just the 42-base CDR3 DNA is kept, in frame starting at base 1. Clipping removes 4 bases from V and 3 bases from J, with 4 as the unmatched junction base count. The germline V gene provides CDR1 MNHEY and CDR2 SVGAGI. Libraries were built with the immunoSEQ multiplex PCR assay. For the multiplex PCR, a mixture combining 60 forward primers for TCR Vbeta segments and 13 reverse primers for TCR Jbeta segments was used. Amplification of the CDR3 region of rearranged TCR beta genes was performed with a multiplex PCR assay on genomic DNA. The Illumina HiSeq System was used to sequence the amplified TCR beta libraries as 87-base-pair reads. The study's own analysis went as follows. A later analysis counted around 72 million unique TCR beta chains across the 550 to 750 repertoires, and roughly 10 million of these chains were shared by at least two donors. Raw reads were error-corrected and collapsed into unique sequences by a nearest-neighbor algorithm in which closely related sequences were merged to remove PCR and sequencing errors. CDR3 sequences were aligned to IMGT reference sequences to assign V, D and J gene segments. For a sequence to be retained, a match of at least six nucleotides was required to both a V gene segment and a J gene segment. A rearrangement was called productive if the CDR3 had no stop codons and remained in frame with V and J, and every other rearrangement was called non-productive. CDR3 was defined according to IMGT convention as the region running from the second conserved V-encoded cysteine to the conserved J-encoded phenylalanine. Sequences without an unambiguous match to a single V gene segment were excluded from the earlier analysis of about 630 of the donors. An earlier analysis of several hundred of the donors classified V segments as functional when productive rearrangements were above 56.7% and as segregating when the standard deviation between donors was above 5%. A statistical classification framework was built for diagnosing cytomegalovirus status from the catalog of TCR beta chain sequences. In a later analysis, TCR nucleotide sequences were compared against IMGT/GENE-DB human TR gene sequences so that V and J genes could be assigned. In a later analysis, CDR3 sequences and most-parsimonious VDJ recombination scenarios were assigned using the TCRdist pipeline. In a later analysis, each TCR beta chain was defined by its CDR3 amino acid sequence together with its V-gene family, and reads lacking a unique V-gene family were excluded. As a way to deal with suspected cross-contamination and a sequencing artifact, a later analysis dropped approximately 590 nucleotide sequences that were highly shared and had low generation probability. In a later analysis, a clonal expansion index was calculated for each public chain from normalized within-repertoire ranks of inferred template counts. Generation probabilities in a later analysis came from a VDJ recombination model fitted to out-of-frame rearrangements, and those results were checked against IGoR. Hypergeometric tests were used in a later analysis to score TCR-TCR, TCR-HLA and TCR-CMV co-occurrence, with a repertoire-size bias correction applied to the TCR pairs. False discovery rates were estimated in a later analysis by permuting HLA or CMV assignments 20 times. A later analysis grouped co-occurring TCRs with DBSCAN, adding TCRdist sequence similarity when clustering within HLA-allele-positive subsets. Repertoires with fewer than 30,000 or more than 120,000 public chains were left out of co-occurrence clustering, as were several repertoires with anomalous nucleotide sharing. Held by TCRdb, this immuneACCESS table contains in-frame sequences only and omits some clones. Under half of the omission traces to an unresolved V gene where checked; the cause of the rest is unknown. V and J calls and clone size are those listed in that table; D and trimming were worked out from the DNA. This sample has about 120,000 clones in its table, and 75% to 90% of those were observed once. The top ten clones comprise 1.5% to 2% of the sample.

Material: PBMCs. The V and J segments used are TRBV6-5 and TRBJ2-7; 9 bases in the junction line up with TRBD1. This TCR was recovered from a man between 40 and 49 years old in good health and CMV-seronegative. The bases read TGTGCCAGCAGTTTCTCGGGACAGGGCTACGAGCAGTACTTC. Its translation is CASSFSGQGYEQYF.